The entry below describes one TCR beta chain. Its target is unknown. The germline CDR1 and CDR2 sequences are MRHNA and SNTAGT. There are 14 residues in the CDR3. The V end was cut by 6 bases, the J end by 2 bases, with 10 bases between. The entry originates in a study of T cell responses to AZD1222 COVID-19 vaccine. Study-wide results and limits: The donor group comprised mostly white British people and more females; the analysis possibly underestimated clonal diversity. Seropositive status at baseline applied to only a handful of AZD1222 recipients. Spike-specific TCR breadth rose after two AZD1222 doses, and depth rose as well.

Sequencing was performed with immunoSEQ multiplex PCR; in TCRdb, only in-frame clones are kept and a portion is missing. This sample has roughly 150,000 clones; about nine tenths occur once, and the top ten carry approximately 5.9%. This clonotype was obtained from an adult who received the AZD1222 COVID-19 vaccine. Sequencing used peripheral blood, obtained 28 days after the second AZD1222 dose. The rearrangement joins TRBV6-4 to TRBJ1-4; D is perhaps TRBD1 (5 bases). CDR3 region: CASRRDSTNEKLFF. The CDR3 DNA is TGTGCCAGCAGGCGCGACAGCACTAATGAAAAACTGTTTTTT.